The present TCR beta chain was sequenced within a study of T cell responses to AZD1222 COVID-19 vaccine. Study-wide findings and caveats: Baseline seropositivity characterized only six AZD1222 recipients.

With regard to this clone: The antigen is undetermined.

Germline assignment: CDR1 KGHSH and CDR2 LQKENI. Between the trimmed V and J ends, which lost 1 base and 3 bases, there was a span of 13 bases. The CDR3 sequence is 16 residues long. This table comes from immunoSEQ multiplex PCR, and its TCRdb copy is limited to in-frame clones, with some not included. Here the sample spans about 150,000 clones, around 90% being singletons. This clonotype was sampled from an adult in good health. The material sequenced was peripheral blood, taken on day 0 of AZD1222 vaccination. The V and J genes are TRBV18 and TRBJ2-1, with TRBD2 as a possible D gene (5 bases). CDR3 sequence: CASSPQSGSSYNEQFF. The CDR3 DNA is TGTGCCAGCTCACCACAATCGGGATCAAGCTACAATGAGCAGTTCTTC.